Listed below are T cell receptor beta chains from one sample, sequenced in a study of T-cell reconstitution after alpha-beta-depleted transplantation in children. TCRdb reprocessed the PCR reads via MiXCR and lists one record per CDR3 protein. The data hold fewer than 700,000 distinct CDR3 sequences, with under 15% observed a single time. The sample consisted of PBMCs, mostly from graft donor cells, taken 360 days after TCRalphabeta/CD19-depleted stem cell transplant. All receptors come from a male patient younger than 18 who had a stem cell transplant for acute myeloid leukemia, so the T cells may come from the graft donor. CDR3s include the opening cysteine and the closing phenylalanine or tryptophan. The order of the fields is V gene, D gene, J gene, clone size, CDR3 protein, CDR3 DNA. A D gene is named only where the DNA matches it firmly. Only some rows state a clone size, as once, few, many or a class for expanded clones.

V: TRBV12-3/TRBV12-4; D: TRBD2; J: TRBJ2-7; size: once; CDR3: CASSSGLALEQYF; DNA: TGTGCCAGCAGTTCGGGACTAGCTCTCGAGCAGTACTTC
V: TRBV27; D: TRBD2; J: TRBJ2-3; size: few; CDR3: CASRSGRASTDTQYF; DNA: TGTGCCAGCAGGAGCGGGAGGGCTAGCACAGATACGCAGTATTTT
V: TRBV5-6; D: .; J: TRBJ2-5; size: many; CDR3: CASSLAGPATQETQYF; DNA: TGTGCCAGCAGCTTGGCCGGACCAGCTACGCAAGAGACCCAGTACTTC
V: TRBV6-2/TRBV6-3; D: .; J: TRBJ2-7; size: few; CDR3: CASSYSKAVPYEQYF; DNA: TGTGCCAGCAGTTACTCGAAGGCTGTTCCCTACGAGCAGTACTTC
V: TRBV25-1; D: .; J: TRBJ1-1; size: few; CDR3: CASSDKGQNTEAFF; DNA: TGTGCCAGCAGTGATAAGGGGCAGAACACTGAAGCTTTCTTT
V: TRBV24-1; D: .; J: TRBJ2-5; size: .; CDR3: CATSSPRGAEETQYF; DNA: TGTGCCACCAGTAGCCCCCGGGGGGCTGAAGAGACCCAGTACTTC
V: TRBV5-1; D: TRBD1; J: TRBJ2-5; size: few; CDR3: CASSGGTGGEETQYF; DNA: TGCGCCAGCAGCGGGGGGACAGGGGGTGAGGAGACCCAGTACTTC
V: TRBV5-6; D: .; J: TRBJ2-7; size: few; CDR3: CASSLSGFVEQYF; DNA: TGTGCCAGCAGCTTGAGTGGATTCGTCGAGCAGTACTTC
V: TRBV7-9; D: TRBD2; J: TRBJ2-7; size: few; CDR3: CASSLTPASGSHEQYF; DNA: TGTGCCAGCAGCTTAACACCGGCTAGCGGGAGTCACGAGCAGTACTTC
V: TRBV28; D: .; J: TRBJ2-7; size: many; CDR3: CASISMYEQYF; DNA: TGTGCCAGCATTTCGATGTACGAGCAGTACTTC
V: TRBV6-5; D: .; J: TRBJ2-1; size: .; CDR3: CASSYFLAEGEQFF; DNA: TGTGCCAGCAGTTACTTCCTAGCTGAGGGTGAGCAGTTCTTC
V: TRBV29-1; D: .; J: TRBJ2-7; size: many; CDR3: CSVVLTGLLFNEQYF; DNA: TGCAGCGTTGTATTGACAGGTCTTCTCTTTAACGAGCAGTACTTC
V: TRBV6-5; D: .; J: TRBJ2-7; size: few; CDR3: CASIRRSSYEQYF; DNA: TGTGCCAGCATTAGGCGGAGCTCCTACGAGCAGTACTTC
V: TRBV5-1; D: TRBD2; J: TRBJ2-4; size: .; CDR3: CASSLEASGVRLTKNIQYF; DNA: TGCGCCAGCAGCTTGGAGGCTAGCGGGGTTCGACTAACCAAAAACATTCAGTACTTC
V: TRBV20-1; D: TRBD1; J: TRBJ2-2; size: many; CDR3: CSASLRQGPIAGELFF; DNA: TGCAGTGCTAGTCTAAGACAGGGCCCGATCGCCGGGGAGCTGTTTTTT
V: TRBV7-2; D: TRBD2; J: TRBJ2-4; size: .; CDR3: CASSLTSGRPKNIQYF; DNA: TGTGCCAGCAGCCTGACTAGCGGGAGACCCAAAAACATTCAGTACTTC
V: TRBV5-1; D: TRBD2; J: TRBJ2-7; size: .; CDR3: CASSLRENPYEQYF; DNA: TGCGCCAGCAGCCTGCGGGAGAACCCCTACGAGCAGTACTTC
V: TRBV6-2/TRBV6-3; D: TRBD2; J: TRBJ2-2; size: .; CDR3: CASSYLLAGGNTGELFF; DNA: TGTGCCAGCAGTTACCTATTAGCGGGAGGGAACACCGGGGAGCTGTTTTTT
V: TRBV3-1; D: TRBD2; J: TRBJ2-1; size: few; CDR3: CASSQTVAGDSPFDEQFF; DNA: TGTGCCAGCAGCCAAACCGTAGCGGGAGATTCCCCTTTCGATGAGCAGTTCTTC
V: TRBV28; D: TRBD2; J: TRBJ2-7; size: many; CDR3: CASSLSQREGWYEQYF; DNA: TGTGCCAGCAGTTTATCCCAGCGGGAGGGATGGTACGAGCAGTACTTC
V: TRBV6-5; D: .; J: TRBJ2-7; size: .; CDR3: CASSYSLKEHEQYF; DNA: TGTGCCAGCAGTTACTCCCTAAAGGAACACGAGCAGTACTTC
V: TRBV5-1; D: TRBD1; J: TRBJ2-7; size: .; CDR3: CASSPGIRTGGFGQYF; DNA: TGCGCCAGCAGCCCGGGGATCAGGACAGGGGGATTTGGGCAGTACTTC
V: TRBV24-1; D: TRBD2; J: TRBJ2-1; size: many; CDR3: CATSDAQTSGLYNEQFF; DNA: TGTGCCACCAGTGACGCCCAAACTAGCGGATTATACAATGAGCAGTTCTTC
V: TRBV11-3; D: .; J: TRBJ2-1; size: .; CDR3: CASSSVSGNEQFF; DNA: TGTGCCAGCAGCTCAGTTAGCGGAAATGAGCAGTTCTTC
V: TRBV27; D: .; J: TRBJ2-3; size: few; CDR3: CASSPPTSQSDTQYF; DNA: TGTGCCAGCAGTCCCCCGACGTCTCAATCAGATACGCAGTATTTT
V: TRBV4-2; D: TRBD1; J: TRBJ2-7; size: .; CDR3: CASSQDGTGEGYEQYF; DNA: TGTGCCAGCAGCCAAGACGGGACAGGGGAAGGATACGAGCAGTACTTC
V: TRBV28; D: TRBD1; J: TRBJ2-1; size: .; CDR3: CASSSGRDRGYNEQFF; DNA: TGTGCCAGCAGTTCTGGCCGGGACAGGGGATACAATGAGCAGTTCTTC
V: TRBV7-2; D: .; J: TRBJ2-4; size: few; CDR3: CASSLERLSINIQYF; DNA: TGTGCCAGCAGCTTAGAACGCCTATCAATAAACATTCAGTACTTC
V: TRBV14; D: .; J: TRBJ2-3; size: few; CDR3: CASSQLTSTDTQYF; DNA: TGTGCCAGCAGCCAGCTTACTAGCACAGATACGCAGTATTTT
V: TRBV24-1; D: TRBD1; J: TRBJ1-2; size: .; CDR3: CATSDSRPGTGGNGYTF; DNA: TGTGCCACCAGTGATTCACGCCCCGGGACAGGGGGTAATGGCTACACCTTC
V: TRBV30; D: TRBD1; J: TRBJ2-2; size: many; CDR3: CAWRGGFNTGELFF; DNA: TGTGCCTGGAGAGGGGGCTTCAACACCGGGGAGCTGTTTTTT
V: TRBV29-1; D: .; J: TRBJ2-7; size: many; CDR3: CSVDSGGYYEQYF; DNA: TGCAGCGTTGACAGTGGCGGATACTACGAGCAGTACTTC
V: TRBV21-1; D: .; J: TRBJ1-3; size: few; CDR3: CASSKSPRDSENTIYF; DNA: TGTGCCAGCAGCAAATCCCCCCGCGACAGCGAAAACACCATATATTTT
V: TRBV4-3; D: TRBD2; J: TRBJ2-5; size: .; CDR3: CASSQAPGLEGETQYF; DNA: TGCGCCAGCAGCCAAGCCCCGGGACTAGAAGGAGAGACCCAGTACTTC
V: TRBV10-3; D: .; J: TRBJ1-4; size: .; CDR3: CASSSRPRGEKLFF; DNA: TGTGCCAGCAGTAGTCGACCCAGAGGGGAAAAACTGTTTTTT
V: TRBV6-2/TRBV6-3; D: .; J: TRBJ2-1; size: few; CDR3: CASKPGTSSYNEQFF; DNA: TGTGCCAGCAAACCCGGGACTTCCTCCTACAATGAGCAGTTCTTC
V: TRBV28; D: .; J: TRBJ2-7; size: many; CDR3: CASSLAFEQYF; DNA: TGTGCCAGCAGTTTAGCGTTCGAGCAGTACTTC
V: TRBV25-1; D: .; J: TRBJ2-5; size: few; CDR3: CASSESRGGIQETQYF; DNA: TGTGCCAGCAGTGAGTCCCGAGGGGGGATCCAAGAGACCCAGTACTTC
V: TRBV15; D: .; J: TRBJ2-2; size: .; CDR3: CATSRESGGNTGELFF; DNA: TGTGCCACCAGCAGAGAGAGTGGTGGCAACACCGGGGAGCTGTTTTTT
V: TRBV7-2; D: TRBD2; J: TRBJ2-2; size: few; CDR3: CASSMTSWTGELFF; DNA: TGTGCCAGCAGCATGACTAGCTGGACCGGGGAGCTGTTTTTT
V: TRBV20-1; D: TRBD2; J: TRBJ2-3; size: .; CDR3: CSAQTSGSFDGTDTQYF; DNA: TGCAGTGCTCAGACTAGCGGGAGCTTTGATGGCACAGATACGCAGTATTTT
V: TRBV20-1; D: .; J: TRBJ2-7; size: few; CDR3: CSARFEGEGYEQYF; DNA: TGCAGTGCTAGGTTCGAGGGAGAGGGATACGAGCAGTACTTC
V: TRBV20-1; D: TRBD1; J: TRBJ1-2; size: .; CDR3: CSARSSGGHYGYTF; DNA: TGCAGTGCTAGAAGTTCAGGGGGCCACTATGGCTACACCTTC
V: TRBV29-1; D: .; J: TRBJ2-7; size: few; CDR3: CSVHKDPPSGEQYF; DNA: TGCAGCGTCCACAAGGACCCTCCGTCGGGTGAGCAGTACTTC
V: TRBV7-2; D: .; J: TRBJ1-1; size: many; CDR3: CASSMGGPLATFF; DNA: TGTGCCAGCAGCATGGGAGGGCCCCTAGCAACTTTCTTT
V: TRBV12-3/TRBV12-4; D: .; J: TRBJ1-5; size: .; CDR3: CASSLREPQHF; DNA: TGTGCCAGCAGTTTACGCGAGCCCCAGCATTTT
V: TRBV20-1; D: .; J: TRBJ2-1; size: .; CDR3: CSAPDGDLNEQFF; DNA: TGCAGTGCCCCGGACGGTGACCTCAATGAGCAGTTCTTC
V: TRBV30; D: .; J: TRBJ2-2; size: .; CDR3: CAWREPGRTELFF; DNA: TGTGCCTGGAGGGAACCCGGCCGGACGGAGCTGTTTTTT
V: TRBV24-1; D: TRBD2; J: TRBJ2-1; size: .; CDR3: CATSERLAGGWDEQFF; DNA: TGTGCCACCAGTGAGCGACTAGCGGGAGGGTGGGATGAGCAGTTCTTC